The subject of this entry is one T cell receptor (beta chain). Its antigen is unknown. The entry originates in a study of CD8 T cells in ankylosing spondylitis. Libraries of TCR beta came from quantitative 5'-RACE with molecular barcodes. TCRdb fed the 5' RACE reads into MiXCR, producing one record per CDR3 protein. The data show a few hundred thousand distinct CDR3 sequences, around 8% seen once. The junction had 11 bases not matched to a gene; V was cut back by 2 bases and J by 5 bases. This CDR3 is 16 amino acids long. Germline CDR1 and CDR2: KGHSH and LQKENI. The study's findings and limits: Clones linked to the disease showed a CD8+ phenotype. They occurred at relatively low frequencies in peripheral blood. There were earlier reports of some motif variants in reactive arthritis synovial fluid and blood. Apparently characteristic of ankylosing spondylitis blood was a TCR beta motif (fewer than ten highly homologous variants). According to the report, clones linked to the disease were significantly enriched in matched synovial fluid samples taken from ankylosing spondylitis patients.

This receptor was taken from a male donor with ankylosing spondylitis. The chain couples TRBV18 to TRBJ2-7; 8 bases match TRBD1. The specimen was blood, either unsorted or a sorted T cell fraction (not recorded which). Here the CDR3 reads CASSPSAGGAKNEQYF. CDR3 sequence (DNA): TGTGCCAGCTCACCATCGGCAGGGGGCGCGAAAAACGAGCAGTACTTC.